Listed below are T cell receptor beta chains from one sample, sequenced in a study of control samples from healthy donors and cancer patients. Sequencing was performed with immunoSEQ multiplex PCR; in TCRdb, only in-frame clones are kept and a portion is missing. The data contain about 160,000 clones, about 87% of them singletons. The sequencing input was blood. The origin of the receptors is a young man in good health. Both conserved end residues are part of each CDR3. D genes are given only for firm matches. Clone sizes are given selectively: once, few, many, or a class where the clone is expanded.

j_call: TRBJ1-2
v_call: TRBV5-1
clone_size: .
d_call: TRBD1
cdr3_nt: TGCGCCAGCAGCTTACTCGGGACAGGGGGCAGCGGCTACACCTTC
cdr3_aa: CASSLLGTGGSGYTF

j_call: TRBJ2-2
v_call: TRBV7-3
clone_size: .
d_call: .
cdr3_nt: TGTGCCAGCAGCAATCTATTAGGGGCCGGGGAGCTGTTTTTT
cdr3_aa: CASSNLLGAGELFF

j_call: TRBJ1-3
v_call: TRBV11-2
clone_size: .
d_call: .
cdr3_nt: TGTGCCAGCAGCTTATCCTCCCAGGGGTATGGAAACACCATATATTTT
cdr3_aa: CASSLSSQGYGNTIYF

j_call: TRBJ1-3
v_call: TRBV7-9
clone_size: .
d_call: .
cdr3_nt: TGTGCCAGCAGCCCCCTTAGACTTCTGAGCTCTGGAAACACCATATATTTT
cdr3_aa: CASSPLRLLSSGNTIYF

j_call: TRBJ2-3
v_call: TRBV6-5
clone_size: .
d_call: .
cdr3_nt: TGTGCCAGCACTTTAGGCGGGCCGGGGGCAGATACGCAGTATTTT
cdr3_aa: CASTLGGPGADTQYF

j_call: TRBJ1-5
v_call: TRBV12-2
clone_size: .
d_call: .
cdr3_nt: TGTGCAAGTCGCTTAGCCACAAATCAGCCCCAGCATTTT
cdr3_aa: CASRLATNQPQHF

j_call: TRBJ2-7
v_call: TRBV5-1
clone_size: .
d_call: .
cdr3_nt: TGCGCCAGCAGCTCTACTAGTTCCTACGAGCAGTACTTC
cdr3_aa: CASSSTSSYEQYF

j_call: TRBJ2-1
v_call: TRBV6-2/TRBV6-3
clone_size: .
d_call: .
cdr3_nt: TGTGCCAGCAGCACACTCTCTAGATTCTTGGGCAATGAGCAGTTCTTC
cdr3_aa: CASSTLSRFLGNEQFF

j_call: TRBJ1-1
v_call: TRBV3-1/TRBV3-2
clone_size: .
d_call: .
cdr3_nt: TGTGCCAGCAGCCAGGAGTGGACCTCGGGCCTCCTGGCTTTCTTT
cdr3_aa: CASSQEWTSGLLAFF

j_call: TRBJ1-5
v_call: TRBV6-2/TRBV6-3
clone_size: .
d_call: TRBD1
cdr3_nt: TGTGCCAGCAGTTTGAGCCAGGGGGCATCGAATCAGCCCCAGCATTTT
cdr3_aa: CASSLSQGASNQPQHF

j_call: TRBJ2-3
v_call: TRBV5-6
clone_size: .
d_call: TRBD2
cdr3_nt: TGTGCCAGCAGCTTACGGGGGGCAGATACGCAGTATTTT
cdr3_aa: CASSLRGADTQYF

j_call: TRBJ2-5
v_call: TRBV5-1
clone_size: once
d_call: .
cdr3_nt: TGCGCCAGCAGCTCGTACCCTACGGGGGAGACCCAGTACTTC
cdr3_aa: CASSSYPTGETQYF

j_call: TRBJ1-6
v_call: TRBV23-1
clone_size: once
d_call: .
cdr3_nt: TGCGCCAGCAGTACTCATTGCGTAAATTCACCCCTCCACTTT
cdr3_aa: CASSTHCVNSPLHF

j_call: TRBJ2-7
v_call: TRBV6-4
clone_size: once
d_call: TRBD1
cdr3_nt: TGTGCCAGCAGTCCTCTAGGGACAGGGGGCTCCAAACTCTCCTACGAGCAGTACTTC
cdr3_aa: CASSPLGTGGSKLSYEQYF

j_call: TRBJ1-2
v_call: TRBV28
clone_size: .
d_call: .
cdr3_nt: TGTGCCAGCAGGATACAGGGACTGATTAACTATGGCTACACCTTC
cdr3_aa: CASRIQGLINYGYTF

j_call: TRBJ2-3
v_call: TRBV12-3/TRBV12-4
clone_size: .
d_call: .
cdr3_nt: TGTGCCAGCAGTCGTCCCACAGATACGCAGTATTTT
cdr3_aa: CASSRPTDTQYF

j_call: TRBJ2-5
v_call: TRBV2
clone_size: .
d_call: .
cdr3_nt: TGTGCCAGCACCAAGGAGGGCCAGGGGACCCAGTACTTC
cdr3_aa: CASTKEGQGTQYF

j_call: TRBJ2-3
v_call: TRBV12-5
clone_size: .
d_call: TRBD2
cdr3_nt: TGTGCTAGTGGCCACACTAGCGGCGGTAATACGCAGTATTTT
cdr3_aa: CASGHTSGGNTQYF

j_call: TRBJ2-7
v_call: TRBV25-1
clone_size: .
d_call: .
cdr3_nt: TGTGCCAGCAGTGACCCAACTTTTCTCGAGCAGTACTTC
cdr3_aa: CASSDPTFLEQYF

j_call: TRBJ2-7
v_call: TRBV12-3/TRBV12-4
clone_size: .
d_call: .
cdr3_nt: TGTGCCAGCAGTTCGCAGCGCACCTACGAGCAGTACTTC
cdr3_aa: CASSSQRTYEQYF

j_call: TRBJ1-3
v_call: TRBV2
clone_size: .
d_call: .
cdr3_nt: TGTGCCAGCAGTGAACGCAGGGTAAACACCATATATTTT
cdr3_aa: CASSERRVNTIYF

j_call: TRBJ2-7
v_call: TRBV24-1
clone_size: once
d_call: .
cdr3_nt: TGTGCCACCCTTGTAGGGGGGGTTAAAGGATCCTACGAGCAGTACTTC
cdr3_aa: CATLVGGVKGSYEQYF